The clone carrying this TCR beta chain has more than one count but fewer than ten. What it binds is unknown. These data belong to a study of T cell repertoires in cytomegalovirus infection. At the level of the study: As its CMV epitopes, the study selected recently identified HLA-C-restricted and well-studied HLA-B-restricted targets. Carrying CMV and the relevant HLA type showed in public TCR beta signatures. Study-wide results and limits: HLA-C-restricted CMV-specific TCR beta clonotypes were dominant in the ex vivo response.

Germline CDR1 and CDR2: SGHVS and FQNEAQ. Trimming shortened V by 0 bases and J by 5 bases, and 17 bases separated the two germline ends. The CDR3 spans 16 residues. MiXCR was run by TCRdb on the reads, yielding one entry per CDR3 protein. The table has 160,000 or so distinct CDR3 sequences, roughly 22% seen once. J is TRBJ2-7 and V is TRBV7-8; D is possibly TRBD1 (6 bases). The receptor's source is a human donor in good health (CMV status not recorded). Some clones in this sample may be carry-over from other donors' samples. The sequencing used CD8+ T cells from cultured PBMCs, collected from culture after CMV antigen stimulation. Here the CDR3 DNA reads TGTGCCAGCAGCTTAGCGGCGATGGGGGCAGGTAACGAGCAGTACTTC. Translating gives CASSLAAMGAGNEQYF.